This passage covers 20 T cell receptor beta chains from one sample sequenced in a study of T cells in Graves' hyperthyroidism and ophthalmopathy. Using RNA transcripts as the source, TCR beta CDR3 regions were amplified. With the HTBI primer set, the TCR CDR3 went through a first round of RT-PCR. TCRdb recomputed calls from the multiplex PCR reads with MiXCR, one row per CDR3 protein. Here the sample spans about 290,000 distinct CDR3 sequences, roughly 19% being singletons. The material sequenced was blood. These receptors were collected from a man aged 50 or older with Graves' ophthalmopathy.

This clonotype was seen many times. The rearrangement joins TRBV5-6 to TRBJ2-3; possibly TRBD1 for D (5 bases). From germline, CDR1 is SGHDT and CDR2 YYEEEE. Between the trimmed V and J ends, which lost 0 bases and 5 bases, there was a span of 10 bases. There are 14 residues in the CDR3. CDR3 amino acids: CASSLGQQGDTQYF. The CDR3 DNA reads TGTGCCAGCAGCTTGGGGCAGCAGGGAGATACGCAGTATTTT.

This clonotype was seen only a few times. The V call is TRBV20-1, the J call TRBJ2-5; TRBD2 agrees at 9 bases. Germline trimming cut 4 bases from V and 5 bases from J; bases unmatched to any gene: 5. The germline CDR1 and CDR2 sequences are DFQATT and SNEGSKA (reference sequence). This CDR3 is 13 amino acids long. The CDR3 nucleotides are TGCAGTGCTATTCGCGGGAGGGGGGAGACCCAGTACTTC. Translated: CSAIRGRGETQYF.

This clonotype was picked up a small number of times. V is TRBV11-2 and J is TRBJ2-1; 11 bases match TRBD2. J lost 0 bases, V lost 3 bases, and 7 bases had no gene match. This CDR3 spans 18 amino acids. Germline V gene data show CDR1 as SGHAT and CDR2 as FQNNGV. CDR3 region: CASSFIAGGRSSYNEQFF. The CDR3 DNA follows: TGTGCCAGCAGCTTTATAGCGGGAGGGCGGAGCTCCTACAATGAGCAGTTCTTC. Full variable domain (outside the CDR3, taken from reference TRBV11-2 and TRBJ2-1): EAGVAQSPRYKIIEKRQSVAFWCNPISGHATLYWYQQILGQGPKLLIQFQNNGVVDDSQLPKDRFSAERLKGVDSTLKIQPAKLEDSAVYLCASSFIAGGRSSYNEQFFGPGTRLTVL.

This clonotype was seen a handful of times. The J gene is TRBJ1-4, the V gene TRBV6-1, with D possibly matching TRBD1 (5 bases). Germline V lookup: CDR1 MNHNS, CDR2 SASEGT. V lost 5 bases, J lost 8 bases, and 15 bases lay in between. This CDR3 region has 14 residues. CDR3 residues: CASSYGASGEKLFF. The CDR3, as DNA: TGTGCCAGCAGTTATGGGGCTTCGGGGGAAAAACTGTTTTTT.

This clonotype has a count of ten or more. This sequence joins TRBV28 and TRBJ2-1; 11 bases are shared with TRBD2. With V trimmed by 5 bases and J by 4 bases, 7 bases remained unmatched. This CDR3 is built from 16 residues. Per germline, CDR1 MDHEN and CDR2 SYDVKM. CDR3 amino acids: CASSRLAGSPYNEQFF. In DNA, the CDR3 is TGTGCCAGCAGTCGACTAGCGGGATCCCCTTACAATGAGCAGTTCTTC.

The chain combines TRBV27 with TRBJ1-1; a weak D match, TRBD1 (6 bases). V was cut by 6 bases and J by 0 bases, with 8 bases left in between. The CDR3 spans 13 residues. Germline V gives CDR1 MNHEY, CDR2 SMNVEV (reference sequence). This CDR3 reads CASRGALNTEAFF. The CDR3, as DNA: TGTGCCAGCAGGGGGGCCCTGAACACTGAAGCTTTCTTT.

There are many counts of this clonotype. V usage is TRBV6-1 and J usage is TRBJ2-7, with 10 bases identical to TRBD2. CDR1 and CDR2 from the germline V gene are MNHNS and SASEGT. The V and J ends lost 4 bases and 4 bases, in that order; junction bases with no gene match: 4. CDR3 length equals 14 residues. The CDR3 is CASSAGLAFYEQYF. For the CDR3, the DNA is TGTGCCAGCAGTGCGGGACTAGCGTTTTACGAGCAGTACTTC.

The CDR3 is CASSSTGTSGRAAYNEQFF. CDR3 nucleotides: TGTGCCAGCAGCTCTACCGGGACTAGCGGGAGGGCCGCCTACAATGAGCAGTTCTTC. V is TRBV9 and J is TRBJ2-1, with 16 bases matching TRBD2. The ends lost 4 bases at V and 2 bases at J; junction bases unmatched: 9. CDR1 SGDLS and CDR2 YYNGEE come from the germline V gene. The CDR3 is made up of 19 amino acids.

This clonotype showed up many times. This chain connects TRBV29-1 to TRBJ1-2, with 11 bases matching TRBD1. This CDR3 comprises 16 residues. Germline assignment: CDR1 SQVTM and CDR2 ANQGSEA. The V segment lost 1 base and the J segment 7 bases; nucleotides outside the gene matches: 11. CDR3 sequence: CSVEVRSGQGASGYTF. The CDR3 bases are TGCAGCGTTGAAGTTAGGAGCGGACAGGGGGCGAGTGGCTACACCTTC.

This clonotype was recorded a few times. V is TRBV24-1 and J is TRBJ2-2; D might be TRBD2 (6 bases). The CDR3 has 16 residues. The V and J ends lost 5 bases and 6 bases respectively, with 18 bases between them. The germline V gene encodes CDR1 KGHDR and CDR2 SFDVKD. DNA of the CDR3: TGTGCCACCAGTGCCCCGGGGACTGTTTTCTCCGGGGAGCTGTTTTTT. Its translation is CATSAPGTVFSGELFF.

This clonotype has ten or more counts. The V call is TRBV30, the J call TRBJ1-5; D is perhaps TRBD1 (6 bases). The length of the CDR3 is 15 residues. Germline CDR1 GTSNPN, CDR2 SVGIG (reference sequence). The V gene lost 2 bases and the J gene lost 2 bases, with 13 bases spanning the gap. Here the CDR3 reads CAWSNRVTGNQPQHF. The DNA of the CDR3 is TGTGCCTGGAGTAACAGGGTAACGGGCAATCAGCCCCAGCATTTT.

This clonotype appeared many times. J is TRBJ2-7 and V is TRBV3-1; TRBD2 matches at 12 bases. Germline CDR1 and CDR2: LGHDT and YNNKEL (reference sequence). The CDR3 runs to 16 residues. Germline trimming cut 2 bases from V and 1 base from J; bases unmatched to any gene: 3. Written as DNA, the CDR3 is TGTGCCAGCAGCCAACGACTAGCGGGAGTTTCCTACGAGCAGTACTTC. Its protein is CASSQRLAGVSYEQYF.

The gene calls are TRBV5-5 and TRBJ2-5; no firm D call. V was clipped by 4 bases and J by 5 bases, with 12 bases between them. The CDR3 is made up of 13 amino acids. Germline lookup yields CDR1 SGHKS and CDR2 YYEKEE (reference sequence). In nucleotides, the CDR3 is TGTGCCAGCAGCCGCGTGGGTACTGAGACCCAGTACTTC. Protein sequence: CASSRVGTETQYF.

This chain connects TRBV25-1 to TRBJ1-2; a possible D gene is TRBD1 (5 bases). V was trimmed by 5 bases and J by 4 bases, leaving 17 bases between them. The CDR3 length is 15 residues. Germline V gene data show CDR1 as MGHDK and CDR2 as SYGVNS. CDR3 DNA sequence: TGTGCCAGCAGTCCTAGGAACGGTGGGGCCTATGGCTACACCTTC. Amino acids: CASSPRNGGAYGYTF.

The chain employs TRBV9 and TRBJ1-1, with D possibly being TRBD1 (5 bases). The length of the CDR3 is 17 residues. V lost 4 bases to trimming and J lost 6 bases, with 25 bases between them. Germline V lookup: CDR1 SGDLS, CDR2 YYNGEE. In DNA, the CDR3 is TGTGCCAGCAGCCCGGGGGAGAGGGGAAAAAATCGAGCTGAAGCTTTCTTT. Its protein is CASSPGERGKNRAEAFF.

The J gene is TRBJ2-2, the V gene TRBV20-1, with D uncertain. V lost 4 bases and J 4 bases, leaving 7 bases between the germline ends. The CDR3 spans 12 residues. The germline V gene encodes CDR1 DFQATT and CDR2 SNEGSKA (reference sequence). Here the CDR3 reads CSAIAVTGELFF. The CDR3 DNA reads TGCAGTGCTATCGCGGTCACCGGGGAGCTGTTTTTT.

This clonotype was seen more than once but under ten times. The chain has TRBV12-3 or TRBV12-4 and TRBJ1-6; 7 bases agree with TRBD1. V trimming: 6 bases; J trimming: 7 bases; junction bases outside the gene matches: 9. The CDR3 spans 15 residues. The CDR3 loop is CASSSAGQINSPLHF. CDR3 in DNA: TGTGCCAGCAGCTCCGCGGGACAGATAAATTCACCCCTCCACTTT.

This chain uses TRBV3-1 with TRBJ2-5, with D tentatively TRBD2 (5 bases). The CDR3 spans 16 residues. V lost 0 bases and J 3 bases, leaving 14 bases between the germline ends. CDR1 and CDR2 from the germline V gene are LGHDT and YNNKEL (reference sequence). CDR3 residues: CASSQDLVGEEETQYF. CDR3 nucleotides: TGTGCCAGCAGCCAAGATTTGGTGGGAGAGGAAGAGACCCAGTACTTC.

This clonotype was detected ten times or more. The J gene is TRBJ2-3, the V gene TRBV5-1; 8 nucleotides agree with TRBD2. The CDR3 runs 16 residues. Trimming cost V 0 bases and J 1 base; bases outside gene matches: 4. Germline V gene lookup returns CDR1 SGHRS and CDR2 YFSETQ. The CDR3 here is CASSLVPGLGTDTQYF. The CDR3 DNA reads TGCGCCAGCAGCTTGGTCCCGGGACTAGGCACAGATACGCAGTATTTT.

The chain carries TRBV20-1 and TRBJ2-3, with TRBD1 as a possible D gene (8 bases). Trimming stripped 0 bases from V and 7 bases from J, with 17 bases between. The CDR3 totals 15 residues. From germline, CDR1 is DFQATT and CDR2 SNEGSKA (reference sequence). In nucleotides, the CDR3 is TGCAGTGCTAGAGAGGGGGGGACAGGATGGAATACGCAGTATTTT. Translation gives CSAREGGTGWNTQYF.